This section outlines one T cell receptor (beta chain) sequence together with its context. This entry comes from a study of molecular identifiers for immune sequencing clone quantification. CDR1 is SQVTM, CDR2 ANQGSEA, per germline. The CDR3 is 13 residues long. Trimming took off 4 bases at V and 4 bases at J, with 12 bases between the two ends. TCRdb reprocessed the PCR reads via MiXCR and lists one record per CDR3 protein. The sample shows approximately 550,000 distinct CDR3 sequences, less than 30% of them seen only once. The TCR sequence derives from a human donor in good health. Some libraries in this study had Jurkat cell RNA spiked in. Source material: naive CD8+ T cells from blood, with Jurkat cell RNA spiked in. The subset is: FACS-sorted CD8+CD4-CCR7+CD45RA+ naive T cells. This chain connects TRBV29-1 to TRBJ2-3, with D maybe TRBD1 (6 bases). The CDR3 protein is CSVVGRGADTQYF. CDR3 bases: TGCAGCGTTGTGGGCAGGGGCGCAGATACGCAGTATTTT.